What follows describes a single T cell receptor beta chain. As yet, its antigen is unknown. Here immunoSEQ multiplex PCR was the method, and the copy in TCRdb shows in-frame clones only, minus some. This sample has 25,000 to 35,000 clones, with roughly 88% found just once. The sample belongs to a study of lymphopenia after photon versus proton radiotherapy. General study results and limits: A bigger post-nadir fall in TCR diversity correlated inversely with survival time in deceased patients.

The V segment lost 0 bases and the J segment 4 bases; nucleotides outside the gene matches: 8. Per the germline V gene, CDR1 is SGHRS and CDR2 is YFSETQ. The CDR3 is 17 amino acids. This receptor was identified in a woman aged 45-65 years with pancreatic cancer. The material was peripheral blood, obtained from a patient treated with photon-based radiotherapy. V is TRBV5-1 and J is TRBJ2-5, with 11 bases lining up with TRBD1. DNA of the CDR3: TGCGCCAGCAGCTTGGGTCCAGGACAGGGGGCGGGAGAGACCCAGTACTTC. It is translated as CASSLGPGQGAGETQYF.